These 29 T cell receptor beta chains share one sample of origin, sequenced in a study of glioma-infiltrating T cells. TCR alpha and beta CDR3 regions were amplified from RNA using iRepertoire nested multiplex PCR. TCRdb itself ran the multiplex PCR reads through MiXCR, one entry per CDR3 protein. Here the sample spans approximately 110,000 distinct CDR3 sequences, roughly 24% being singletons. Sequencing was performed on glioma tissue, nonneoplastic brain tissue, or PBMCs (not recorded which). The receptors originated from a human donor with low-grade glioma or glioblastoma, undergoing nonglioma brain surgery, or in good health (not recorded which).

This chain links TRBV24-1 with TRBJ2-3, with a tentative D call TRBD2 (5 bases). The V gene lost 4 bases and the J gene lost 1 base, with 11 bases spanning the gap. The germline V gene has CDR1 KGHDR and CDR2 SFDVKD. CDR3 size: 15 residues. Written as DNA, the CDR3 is TGTGCCACCAGTGACCCCCGGACTCGCACAGATACGCAGTATTTT. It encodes CATSDPRTRTDTQYF.

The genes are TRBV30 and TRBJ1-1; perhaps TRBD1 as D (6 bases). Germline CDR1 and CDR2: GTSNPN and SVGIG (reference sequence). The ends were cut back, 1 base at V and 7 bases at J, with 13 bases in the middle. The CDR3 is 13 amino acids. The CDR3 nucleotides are TGTGCCTGGAGTGGGACAGCAGAGGTTGAAGCTTTCTTT. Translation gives CAWSGTAEVEAFF.

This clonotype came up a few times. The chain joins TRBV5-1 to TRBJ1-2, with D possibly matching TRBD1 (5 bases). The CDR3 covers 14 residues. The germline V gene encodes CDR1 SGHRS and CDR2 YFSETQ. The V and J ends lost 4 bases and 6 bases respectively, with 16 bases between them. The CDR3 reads CASSRDSFPDGYTF. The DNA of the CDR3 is TGCGCCAGCAGCCGCGACAGTTTTCCTGATGGCTACACCTTC.

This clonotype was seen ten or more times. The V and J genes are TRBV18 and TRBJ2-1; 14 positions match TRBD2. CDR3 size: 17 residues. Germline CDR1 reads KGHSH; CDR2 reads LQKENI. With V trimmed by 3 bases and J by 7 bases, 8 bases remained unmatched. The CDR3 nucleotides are TGTGCCAGCTCACCTACATTGGGACTAGCGGGAGTGAATGAGCAGTTCTTC. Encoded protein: CASSPTLGLAGVNEQFF.

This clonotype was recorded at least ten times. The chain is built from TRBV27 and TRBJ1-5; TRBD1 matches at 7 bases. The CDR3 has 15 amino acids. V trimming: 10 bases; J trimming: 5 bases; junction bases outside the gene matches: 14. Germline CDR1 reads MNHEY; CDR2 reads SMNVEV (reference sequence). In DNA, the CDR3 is TGTGCCACCTCTAGTACAGGGGCGCGGGATCAGCCCCAGCATTTT. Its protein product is CATSSTGARDQPQHF.

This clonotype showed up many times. The CDR3 DNA reads TGTGCCAGCAGCACTCCCGGGACTGTCACAGATACGCAGTATTTT. Residues: CASSTPGTVTDTQYF. V usage is TRBV28 and J usage is TRBJ2-3; perhaps TRBD2 as D (6 bases). The CDR3 is 15 residues long. With 6 bases removed from V and 2 bases from J, the gap between germline ends came to 15 bases. CDR1 MDHEN and CDR2 SYDVKM come from the germline V gene.

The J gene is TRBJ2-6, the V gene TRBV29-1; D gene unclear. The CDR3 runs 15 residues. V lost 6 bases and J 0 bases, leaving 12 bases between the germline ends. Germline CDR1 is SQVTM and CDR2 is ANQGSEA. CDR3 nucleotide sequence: TGCAGCGTCCAATCCAGAAACTCTGGGGCCAACGTCCTGACTTTC. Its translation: CSVQSRNSGANVLTF.

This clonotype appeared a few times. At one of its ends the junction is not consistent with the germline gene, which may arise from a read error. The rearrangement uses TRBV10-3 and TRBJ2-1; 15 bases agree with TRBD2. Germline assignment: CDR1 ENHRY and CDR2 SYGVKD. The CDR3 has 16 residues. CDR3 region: CAIGLAGGSSYNEQLF. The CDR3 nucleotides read TGTGCCATCGGACTAGCGGGAGGGAGCTCCTACAATGAGCAGCTCTTC.

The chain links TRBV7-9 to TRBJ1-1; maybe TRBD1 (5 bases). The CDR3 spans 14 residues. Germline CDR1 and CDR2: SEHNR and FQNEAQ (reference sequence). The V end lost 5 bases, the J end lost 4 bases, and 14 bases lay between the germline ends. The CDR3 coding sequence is TGTGCCAGCAGCCCGCCTAGGGGTTTCACTGAAGCTTTCTTT. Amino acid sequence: CASSPPRGFTEAFF.

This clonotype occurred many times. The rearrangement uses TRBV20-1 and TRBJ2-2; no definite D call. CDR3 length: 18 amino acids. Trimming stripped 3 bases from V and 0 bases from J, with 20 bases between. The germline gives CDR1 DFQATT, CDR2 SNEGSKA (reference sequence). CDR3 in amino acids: CSASGRSFGPTNTGELFF. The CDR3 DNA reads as TGCAGTGCTAGTGGAAGGTCCTTCGGTCCCACGAACACCGGGGAGCTGTTTTTT.

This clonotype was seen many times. The DNA for the CDR3 is TGTGCCATCAGTGAGCTCCGACAGGAGAGCTCCTACGAGCAGTACTTC. The encoded protein is CAISELRQESSYEQYF. V gene TRBV10-3 combines with J gene TRBJ2-7; a weak D match, TRBD1 (6 bases). The germline gives CDR1 ENHRY, CDR2 SYGVKD. The CDR3 covers 16 residues. With 2 bases removed from V and 0 bases from J, the gap between germline ends came to 14 bases.

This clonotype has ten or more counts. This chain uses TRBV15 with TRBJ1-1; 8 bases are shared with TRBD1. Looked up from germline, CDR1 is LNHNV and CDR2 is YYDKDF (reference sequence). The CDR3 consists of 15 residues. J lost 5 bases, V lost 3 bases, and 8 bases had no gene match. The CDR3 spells CATSSHGQGETEAFF. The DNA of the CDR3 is TGTGCCACCAGCAGCCATGGACAGGGTGAAACTGAAGCTTTCTTT.

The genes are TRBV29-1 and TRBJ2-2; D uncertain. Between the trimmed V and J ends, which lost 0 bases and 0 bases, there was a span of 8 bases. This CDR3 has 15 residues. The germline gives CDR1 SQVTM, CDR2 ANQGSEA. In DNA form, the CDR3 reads TGCAGCGTTGAAGAAGGACGGACGAACACCGGGGAGCTGTTTTTT. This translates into CSVEEGRTNTGELFF.

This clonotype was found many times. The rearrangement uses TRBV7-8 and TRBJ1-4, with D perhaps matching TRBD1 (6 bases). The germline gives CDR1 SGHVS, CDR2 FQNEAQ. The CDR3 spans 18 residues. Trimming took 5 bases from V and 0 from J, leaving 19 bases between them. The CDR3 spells CASSAKTGHTATNEKLFF. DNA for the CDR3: TGTGCCAGCAGCGCTAAGACGGGACATACTGCAACTAATGAAAAACTGTTTTTT.

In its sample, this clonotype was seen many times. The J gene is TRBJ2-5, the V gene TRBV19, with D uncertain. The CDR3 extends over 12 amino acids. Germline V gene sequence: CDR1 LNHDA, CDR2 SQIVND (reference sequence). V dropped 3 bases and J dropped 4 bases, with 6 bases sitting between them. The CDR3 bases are TGTGCCAGTAGTATTATTGGAGAGACCCAGTACTTC. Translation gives CASSIIGETQYF.

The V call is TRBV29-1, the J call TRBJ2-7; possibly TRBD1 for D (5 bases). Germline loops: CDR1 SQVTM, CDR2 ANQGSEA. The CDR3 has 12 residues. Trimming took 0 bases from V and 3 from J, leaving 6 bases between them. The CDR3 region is CSVEEQDYEQYF. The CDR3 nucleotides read TGCAGCGTTGAAGAACAGGACTACGAGCAGTACTTC.

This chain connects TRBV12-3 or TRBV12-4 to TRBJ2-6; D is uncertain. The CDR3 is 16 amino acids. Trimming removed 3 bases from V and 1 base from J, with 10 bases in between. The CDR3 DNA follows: TGTGCCAGCAGTTTTTGGTTTGGATCTGGGGCCAACGTCCTGACTTTC. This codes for CASSFWFGSGANVLTF.

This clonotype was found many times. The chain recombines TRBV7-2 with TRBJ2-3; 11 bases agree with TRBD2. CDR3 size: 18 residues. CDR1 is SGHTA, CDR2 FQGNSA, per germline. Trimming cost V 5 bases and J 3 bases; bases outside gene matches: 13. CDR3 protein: CASSPRGPSGRKTDTQYF. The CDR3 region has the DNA TGTGCCAGCAGCCCCAGGGGTCCTAGCGGGAGGAAAACAGATACGCAGTATTTT.

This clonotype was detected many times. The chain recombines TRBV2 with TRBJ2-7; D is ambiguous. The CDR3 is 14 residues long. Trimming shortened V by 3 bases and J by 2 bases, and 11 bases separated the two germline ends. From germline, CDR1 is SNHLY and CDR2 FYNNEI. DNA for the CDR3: TGTGCCAGCAGTGAGTTTCGGACCCCCTACGAGCAGTACTTC. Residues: CASSEFRTPYEQYF.

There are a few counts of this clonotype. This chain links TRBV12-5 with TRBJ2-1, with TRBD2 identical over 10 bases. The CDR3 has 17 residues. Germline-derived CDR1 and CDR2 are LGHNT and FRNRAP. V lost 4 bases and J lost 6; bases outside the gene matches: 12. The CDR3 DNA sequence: TGTGCTAGTGGTTGGACCATCCTAGCGGGAGATCGCAATGAGCAGTTCTTC. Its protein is CASGWTILAGDRNEQFF.

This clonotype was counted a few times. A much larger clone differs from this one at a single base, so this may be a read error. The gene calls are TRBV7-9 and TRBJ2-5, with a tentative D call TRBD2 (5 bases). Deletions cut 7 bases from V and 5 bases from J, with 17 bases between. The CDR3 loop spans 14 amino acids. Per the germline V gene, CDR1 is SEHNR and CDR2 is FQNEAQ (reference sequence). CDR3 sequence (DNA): TGTGCCAGCACCCCCCGTAATAGCGTGGAGACCCAGTACTTC. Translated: CASTPRNSVETQYF. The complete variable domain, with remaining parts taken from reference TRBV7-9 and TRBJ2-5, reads DTGVSQNPRHKITKRGQNVTFRCDPISEHNRLYWYRQTLGQGPEFLTYFQNEAQLEKSRLLSDRFSAERPKGSFSTLEIQRTEQGDSAMYLCASTPRNSVETQYFGPGTRLLVL.

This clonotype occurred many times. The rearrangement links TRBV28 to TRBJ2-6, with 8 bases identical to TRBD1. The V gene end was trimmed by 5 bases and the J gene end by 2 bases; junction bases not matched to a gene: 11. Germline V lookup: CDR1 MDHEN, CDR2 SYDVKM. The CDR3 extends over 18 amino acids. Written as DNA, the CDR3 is TGTGCCAGCAGTCTTTGGACAGGGATGATCCCTGGGGCCAACGTCCTGACTTTC. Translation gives CASSLWTGMIPGANVLTF.

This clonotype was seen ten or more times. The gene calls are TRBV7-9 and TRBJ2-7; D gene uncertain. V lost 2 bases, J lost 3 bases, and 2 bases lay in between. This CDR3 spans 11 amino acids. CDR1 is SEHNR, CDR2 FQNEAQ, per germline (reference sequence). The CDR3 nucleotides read TGTGCCAGCAGCTTAAGCTACGAGCAGTACTTC. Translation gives CASSLSYEQYF.

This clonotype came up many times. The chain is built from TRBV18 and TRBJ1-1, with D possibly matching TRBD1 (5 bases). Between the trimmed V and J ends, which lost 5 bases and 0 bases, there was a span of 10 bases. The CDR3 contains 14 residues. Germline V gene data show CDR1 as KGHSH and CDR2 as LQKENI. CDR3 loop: CASSIGTVNTEAFF. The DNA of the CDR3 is TGTGCCAGCTCAATAGGGACGGTGAACACTGAAGCTTTCTTT. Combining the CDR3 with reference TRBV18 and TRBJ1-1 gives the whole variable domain NAGVMQNPRHLVRRRGQEARLRCSPMKGHSHVYWYRQLPEEGLKFMVYLQKENIIDESGMPKERFSAEFPKEGPSILRIQQVVRGDSAAYFCASSIGTVNTEAFFGQGTRLTVV.

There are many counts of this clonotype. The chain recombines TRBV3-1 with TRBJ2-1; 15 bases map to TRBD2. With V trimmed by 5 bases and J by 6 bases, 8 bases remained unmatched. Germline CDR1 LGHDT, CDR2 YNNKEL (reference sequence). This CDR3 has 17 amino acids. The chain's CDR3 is CASSYEGTSGRINEQFF. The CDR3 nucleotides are TGTGCCAGCAGCTATGAGGGGACTAGCGGGAGGATCAATGAGCAGTTCTTC.

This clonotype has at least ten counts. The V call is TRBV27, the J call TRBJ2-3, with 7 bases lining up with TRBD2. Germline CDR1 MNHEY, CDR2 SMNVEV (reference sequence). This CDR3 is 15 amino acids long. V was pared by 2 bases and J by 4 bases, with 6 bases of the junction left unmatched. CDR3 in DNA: TGTGCCAGCAGTTTACTCGGCGGGAGACCAGATACGCAGTATTTT. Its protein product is CASSLLGGRPDTQYF.

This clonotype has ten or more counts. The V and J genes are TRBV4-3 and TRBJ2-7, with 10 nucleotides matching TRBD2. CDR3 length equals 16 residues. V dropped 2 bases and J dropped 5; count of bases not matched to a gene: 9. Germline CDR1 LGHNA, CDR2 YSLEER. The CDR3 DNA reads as TGCGCCAGCAGCCAAAGTCTAGCGGGAGAGAGTCACGAGCAGTACTTC. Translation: CASSQSLAGESHEQYF.

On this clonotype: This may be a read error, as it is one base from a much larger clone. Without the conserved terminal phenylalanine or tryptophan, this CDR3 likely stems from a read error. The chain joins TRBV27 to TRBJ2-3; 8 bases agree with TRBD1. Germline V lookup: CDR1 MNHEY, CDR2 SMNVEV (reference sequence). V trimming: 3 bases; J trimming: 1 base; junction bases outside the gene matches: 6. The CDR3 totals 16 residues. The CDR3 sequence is CASSFRTGYGTDTQYS. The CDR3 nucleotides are TGTGCCAGCAGTTTTAGGACAGGGTACGGCACAGATACGCAGTATTCT.

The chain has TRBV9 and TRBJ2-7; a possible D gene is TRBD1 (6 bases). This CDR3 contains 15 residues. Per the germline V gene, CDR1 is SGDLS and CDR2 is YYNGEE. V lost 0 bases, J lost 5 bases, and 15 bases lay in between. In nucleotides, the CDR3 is TGTGCCAGCAGCGTAGGGACAGTCGAACCCCACGAGCAGTACTTC. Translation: CASSVGTVEPHEQYF. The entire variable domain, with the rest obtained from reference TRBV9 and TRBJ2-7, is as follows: DSGVTQTPKHLITATGQRVTLRCSPRSGDLSVYWYQQSLDQGLQFLIQYYNGEERAKGNILERFSAQQFPDLHSELNLSSLELGDSALYFCASSVGTVEPHEQYFGPGTRLTVT.